This T cell receptor beta chain is from a study of T cell repertoires in cytomegalovirus infection. TCRdb called the reads again in MiXCR, with one record for every CDR3 protein. Counted here are under 200,000 distinct CDR3 sequences, 17% occurring once; the ten biggest clones make up about 19%. The germline gives CDR1 MNHEY, CDR2 SVGAGI. This CDR3 comprises 13 residues. The V and J ends lost 2 bases and 6 bases, in that order; junction bases with no gene match: 2. The TCR originated in a human donor in good health (CMV status not recorded). Some clones in this sample may be carry-over from other donors' samples. The sequencing input was CD8+ T cells from PBMCs. The chain recombines TRBV6-5 with TRBJ1-2; 8 bases line up with TRBD1. In DNA form, the CDR3 reads TGTGCCAGCAGTTACGGACAGGGTAATGGCTACACCTTC. Amino acids: CASSYGQGNGYTF.